One sample yielded the 31 T cell receptor beta chains listed below, sequenced in a study of radiotherapy plus CTLA-4 blockade in lung cancer. Profiled with immunoSEQ multiplex PCR; TCRdb holds only in-frame clones, not every one. This table holds approximately 77,000 clones, around 76% found once. The starting material was peripheral blood, obtained from a patient treated with radiotherapy plus ipilimumab. Receptors originate from a human donor with non-small cell lung cancer whose response to radiotherapy plus ipilimumab could not be evaluated. Some clones in this sample may be carry-over from other donors' samples.

Only one count was recorded for this clone. The rearrangement joins TRBV28 to TRBJ2-2, with TRBD1 matching 7 bases. Per the germline V gene, CDR1 is MDHEN and CDR2 is SYDVKM. There are 15 residues in the CDR3. Losses at the gene ends were 6 bases for V and 0 bases for J; bases not matched to a gene: 4. Here the CDR3 DNA reads TGTGCCAGCAGAATAGACAGGGCGAACACCGGGGAGCTGTTTTTT. Amino acid sequence: CASRIDRANTGELFF.

This chain uses TRBV4-2 with TRBJ1-5; D possibly corresponds to TRBD1 (5 bases). The CDR3 consists of 16 residues. Germline V gene sequence: CDR1 LGHNA, CDR2 YNFKEQ. The V and J ends lost 0 bases and 5 bases respectively, with 14 bases between them. The CDR3 reads CASSQDAQGFDQPQHF. CDR3 DNA: TGTGCCAGCAGCCAAGATGCGCAGGGCTTCGATCAGCCCCAGCATTTT.

This clone has only one observation. In nucleotides, the CDR3 is TGTGCCAGCAGTGGGGACAGACTATCGAAGGGGCAGCCCCAGCATTTT. This sequence encodes CASSGDRLSKGQPQHF. This rearrangement joins TRBV6-1 to TRBJ1-5; 7 nucleotides align to TRBD1. V dropped 4 bases and J dropped 7; count of bases not matched to a gene: 13. This CDR3 spans 16 amino acids. Per the germline V gene, CDR1 is MNHNS and CDR2 is SASEGT.

This clone has just one count. J is TRBJ2-2 and V is TRBV6-5, with a possible D match to TRBD1 (7 bases). This CDR3 is 15 amino acids long. CDR1 MNHEY and CDR2 SVGAGI come from the germline V gene. V gave up 7 bases and J gave up 4 bases, with 16 bases separating them. CDR3 sequence: CASTLQGEVTGELFF. Written as DNA, the CDR3 is TGTGCCAGCACGCTTCAGGGGGAGGTCACCGGGGAGCTGTTTTTT.

This clone has a count of ten or more. The genes are TRBV27 and TRBJ1-3; no definite D call. The germline CDR1 and CDR2 sequences are MNHEY and SMNVEV (reference sequence). This CDR3 comprises 15 residues. The V end was cut by 2 bases, the J end by 3 bases, with 11 bases between. CDR3 sequence: CASSLNVRFGNTIYF. The DNA of the CDR3 is TGTGCCAGCAGTTTAAATGTGAGATTTGGAAACACCATATATTTT.

The V gene is TRBV5-4, the J gene TRBJ2-7, with D perhaps matching TRBD2 (6 bases). Germline-derived CDR1 and CDR2 are SGHNT and YYREEE (reference sequence). The CDR3 is 13 amino acids. The germline V and J ends were trimmed by 4 bases and 5 bases, with 13 bases remaining between them. The CDR3 loop is CASSPPGEDEQYF. CDR3 DNA sequence: TGTGCCAGCAGCCCCCCCGGGGAGGACGAGCAGTACTTC.

A word on this clone: Within the sample, other DNA sequences also encode this same CDR3. This chain joins TRBV27 and TRBJ2-7, with D perhaps matching TRBD1 (7 bases). The CDR3 contains 13 residues. Trimming stripped 3 bases from V and 6 bases from J, with 12 bases between. Germline CDR1 reads MNHEY; CDR2 reads SMNVEV (reference sequence). CDR3 loop: CASSFQGGGEQYF. CDR3 DNA sequence: TGTGCCAGCAGTTTTCAGGGGGGTGGCGAGCAGTACTTC.

The chain couples TRBV6-5 to TRBJ2-5; 10 bases agree with TRBD2. CDR3 length: 16 amino acids. Germline lookup yields CDR1 MNHEY and CDR2 SVGAGI. Losses at the gene ends were 6 bases for V and 1 base for J; bases not matched to a gene: 8. The CDR3 loop is CASSYRLAGIQETQYF. In DNA form, the CDR3 reads TGTGCCAGCAGCTACAGACTAGCGGGTATCCAAGAGACCCAGTACTTC.

This rearrangement joins TRBV4-2 to TRBJ1-5; TRBD1 might be the D (6 bases). Trimming took off 1 base at V and 1 base at J, with 14 bases between the two ends. Germline loops: CDR1 LGHNA, CDR2 YNFKEQ. This CDR3 has 17 amino acids. The CDR3 loop reads CASSQGGGGASNQPQHF. The CDR3 DNA sequence: TGTGCCAGCAGCCAAGGAGGCGGGGGCGCGAGCAATCAGCCCCAGCATTTT.

V usage is TRBV6-5 and J usage is TRBJ1-5; no reliable D call. Germline assignment: CDR1 MNHEY and CDR2 SVGAGI. The CDR3 extends over 15 amino acids. The V gene lost 7 bases and the J gene lost 3 bases, with 16 bases spanning the gap. CDR3 residues: CASTTPEVFNQPQHF. Written as DNA, the CDR3 is TGTGCCAGCACCACCCCGGAGGTTTTCAATCAGCCCCAGCATTTT.

The V gene is TRBV5-1, the J gene TRBJ1-5; 8 nucleotides agree with TRBD1. The ends lost 4 bases at V and 0 bases at J; junction bases unmatched: 15. The CDR3 loop spans 19 amino acids. The germline V gene encodes CDR1 SGHRS and CDR2 YFSETQ. The CDR3 is CASSPQWTGTHYSNQPQHF. CDR3 DNA: TGCGCCAGCAGCCCCCAATGGACAGGGACCCACTATAGCAATCAGCCCCAGCATTTT.

This chain uses TRBV5-4 with TRBJ2-5; D unclear. This CDR3 comprises 11 residues. Trimming left V 2 bases short and J 4 bases short, with 3 bases between. Germline V gives CDR1 SGHNT, CDR2 YYREEE (reference sequence). CDR3 sequence: CASSFLETQYF. Here the CDR3 DNA reads TGTGCCAGCAGCTTCTTAGAGACCCAGTACTTC.

V gene TRBV5-1 combines with J gene TRBJ1-4; D perhaps matches TRBD1 (5 bases). The V gene's germline CDR1 is SGHRS and CDR2 YFSETQ. The CDR3 consists of 16 residues. Trimming shortened V by 4 bases and J by 3 bases, and 16 bases separated the two germline ends. CDR3 loop: CASSRGSEDANEKLFF. CDR3 DNA: TGCGCCAGCAGCCGGGGGTCGGAGGACGCTAATGAAAAACTGTTTTTT.

This clone was counted only a few times. This chain uses TRBV5-1 with TRBJ2-3, with 12 positions matching TRBD2. The length of the CDR3 is 18 residues. The ends lost 3 bases at V and 4 bases at J; junction bases unmatched: 12. Germline V gene lookup returns CDR1 SGHRS and CDR2 YFSETQ. This CDR3 reads CASSSSLTSGGPADTQYF. Here the CDR3 DNA reads TGCGCCAGCAGCTCTTCTCTCACTAGCGGGGGGCCCGCAGATACGCAGTATTTT.

The V gene is TRBV28, the J gene TRBJ2-7; the match to TRBD1 covers 7 bases. CDR1 and CDR2 (germline): MDHEN, SYDVKM. This CDR3 region has 18 residues. The V gene end was trimmed by 4 bases and the J gene end by 4 bases; junction bases not matched to a gene: 19. The CDR3 protein is CASSSAKSDRVSQYEQYF. Here the CDR3 DNA reads TGTGCCAGCAGTTCGGCCAAATCCGACAGGGTCTCCCAATACGAGCAGTACTTC.

This clone was observed a handful of times. The chain carries TRBV5-8 and TRBJ2-3; 7 bases align to TRBD1. There are 15 residues in the CDR3. Germline V gives CDR1 SGHTS, CDR2 YDEGEE. The J segment lost 0 bases and the V segment lost 3 bases, leaving 4 bases of the junction unmatched. Written as DNA, the CDR3 is TGTGCCAGCAGCTACAGGGGCGATAGCACAGATACGCAGTATTTT. Its translation is CASSYRGDSTDTQYF.

The chain joins TRBV28 to TRBJ2-3, with D hard to call. V was cut by 1 base and J by 1 base, with 9 bases left in between. The germline V gene encodes CDR1 MDHEN and CDR2 SYDVKM. This CDR3 contains 15 residues. The CDR3 protein is CASSLYLSGTDTQYF. The CDR3 region has the DNA TGTGCCAGCAGTTTATACCTCAGTGGCACAGATACGCAGTATTTT.

V and J are TRBV5-5 and TRBJ2-1; D is perhaps TRBD2 (7 bases). V shed 1 base and J shed 5 bases, with 13 bases lying between them. Germline CDR1 SGHKS, CDR2 YYEKEE (reference sequence). The CDR3 loop spans 15 amino acids. CDR3 nucleotides: TGTGCCAGCAGCTTGTGGGGGGGCCGCGACAATGAGCAGTTCTTC. Translated: CASSLWGGRDNEQFF.

This clone was seen a single time. The chain recombines TRBV5-6 with TRBJ1-6; D is perhaps TRBD1 (6 bases). V was trimmed by 3 bases and J by 9 bases, leaving 13 bases between them. CDR1 SGHDT and CDR2 YYEEEE come from the germline V gene. The CDR3 contains 14 residues. The CDR3 loop is CASSWTRGGSPLHF. The CDR3, as DNA: TGTGCCAGCAGCTGGACCAGGGGTGGTTCACCCCTCCACTTT.

This clone was seen more than once but under ten times. This chain links TRBV7-2 with TRBJ2-7; D unclear. CDR3 length: 13 amino acids. The V end lost 5 bases, the J end lost 2 bases, and 10 bases lay between the germline ends. CDR1 and CDR2 from the germline V gene are SGHTA and FQGNSA. The CDR3 loop is CASSISLAYEQYF. The CDR3 DNA reads TGTGCCAGCAGCATAAGCCTCGCCTACGAGCAGTACTTC. Full variable domain (outside the CDR3, taken from reference TRBV7-2 and TRBJ2-7): GAGVSQSPSNKVTEKGKDVELRCDPISGHTALYWYRQSLGQGLEFLIYFQGNSAPDKSGLPSDRFSAERTGGSVSTLTIQRTQQEDSAVYLCASSISLAYEQYFGPGTRLTVT.

This chain links TRBV6-5 with TRBJ1-4; 8 nucleotides match TRBD1. CDR3 size: 14 residues. Germline-derived CDR1 and CDR2 are MNHEY and SVGAGI. V was pared by 5 bases and J by 7 bases, with 6 bases of the junction left unmatched. The CDR3, as DNA: TGTGCCAGCAGTAGCAGGGGGCCGAGTGAAAAACTGTTTTTT. Its translation is CASSSRGPSEKLFF.

This chain links TRBV18 with TRBJ2-1; TRBD1 matches 8 bases. The CDR3 contains 13 residues. V trimming: 3 bases; J trimming: 7 bases; junction bases outside the gene matches: 2. Per the germline V gene, CDR1 is KGHSH and CDR2 is LQKENI. The CDR3 loop reads CASSPDRANEQFF. CDR3 sequence (DNA): TGTGCCAGCTCACCGGACAGGGCTAATGAGCAGTTCTTC.

This clone was seen just once. V is TRBV9 and J is TRBJ2-1; 8 nucleotides line up with TRBD1. CDR1 is SGDLS, CDR2 YYNGEE, per germline. V was clipped by 4 bases and J by 9 bases; unmatched bases: 3. The CDR3 has 12 amino acids. CDR3 DNA: TGTGCCAGCAGCCCGACAGGGGCTGAGCAGTTCTTC. Its translation: CASSPTGAEQFF.

The chain carries TRBV27 and TRBJ2-3; D gene ambiguous. V gave up 6 bases and J gave up 1 base, with 8 bases separating them. The CDR3 totals 13 residues. Germline V gene lookup returns CDR1 MNHEY and CDR2 SMNVEV (reference sequence). The CDR3 nucleotides are TGTGCCAGCAGCCAACGAGGCACAGATACGCAGTATTTT. Translated, it gives CASSQRGTDTQYF.

This clone was observed a handful of times. The chain recombines TRBV9 with TRBJ2-7, with 7 bases identical to TRBD1. The CDR3 has 14 residues. CDR1 and CDR2 (germline): SGDLS, YYNGEE. V trimming: 4 bases; J trimming: 3 bases; junction bases outside the gene matches: 7. In nucleotides, the CDR3 is TGTGCCAGCAGCCCCGCCGGGACAGACTACGAGCAGTACTTC. Translation gives CASSPAGTDYEQYF. Combining the CDR3 with reference TRBV9 and TRBJ2-7 gives the whole variable domain DSGVTQTPKHLITATGQRVTLRCSPRSGDLSVYWYQQSLDQGLQFLIQYYNGEERAKGNILERFSAQQFPDLHSELNLSSLELGDSALYFCASSPAGTDYEQYFGPGTRLTVT.

V and J are TRBV2 and TRBJ1-5; TRBD1 aligns across 9 bases. This CDR3 contains 15 residues. V dropped 6 bases and J dropped 4; count of bases not matched to a gene: 7. Germline CDR1 SNHLY, CDR2 FYNNEI. The CDR3 is CASSEQGAGNQPQHF. CDR3 coding DNA: TGTGCCAGCAGCGAACAGGGGGCCGGGAATCAGCCCCAGCATTTT.

This chain connects TRBV5-1 to TRBJ1-3; tentative D call: TRBD1 (5 bases). Germline assignment: CDR1 SGHRS and CDR2 YFSETQ. This CDR3 contains 15 residues. V lost 3 bases and J lost 0, with 10 bases in between. The CDR3: CASSWDGGSGNTIYF. The CDR3 region has the DNA TGCGCCAGCAGCTGGGACGGGGGCTCTGGAAACACCATATATTTT.

The chain couples TRBV9 to TRBJ2-5, with 8 bases that match TRBD1. The end of the DNA is better explained by TRBJ2-7, so the J call may be wrong. CDR1 and CDR2 from the germline V gene are SGDLS and YYNGEE. The CDR3 has 15 residues. CDR3 sequence: CASSVDGTGYYEQYF. CDR3 DNA sequence: TGTGCCAGCAGCGTAGACGGGACAGGATACTACGAGCAGTACTTC.

J is TRBJ2-3 and V is TRBV4-3; D uncertain. This CDR3 region has 13 residues. Trimming removed 0 bases at V and 5 bases at J, with 6 bases between. Germline V gives CDR1 LGHNA, CDR2 YSLEER. CDR3 sequence (DNA): TGCGCCAGCAGCCAAGATTCCATAGATACGCAGTATTTT. Protein sequence: CASSQDSIDTQYF.

The V and J genes are TRBV5-4 and TRBJ2-2; TRBD2 aligns across 13 bases. The CDR3 sequence is 19 residues long. V was clipped by 4 bases and J by 4 bases; unmatched bases: 13. Germline CDR1 is SGHNT and CDR2 is YYREEE (reference sequence). CDR3 sequence: CASSTYTSGGGLGTGELFF. In DNA form, the CDR3 reads TGTGCCAGCAGCACTTATACTAGCGGGGGGGGCCTGGGCACCGGGGAGCTGTTTTTT. Variable domain in full (rest from reference TRBV5-4 and TRBJ2-2): ETGVTQSPTHLIKTRGQQVTLRCSSQSGHNTVSWYQQALGQGPQFIFQYYREEENGRGNFPPRFSGLQFPNYSSELNVNALELDDSALYLCASSTYTSGGGLGTGELFFGEGSRLTVL.

The count of this clone is one. The rearrangement uses TRBV5-6 and TRBJ1-5; no reliable D call. V lost 2 bases, J lost 6 bases, and 12 bases lay in between. Germline CDR1 and CDR2: SGHDT and YYEEEE. This CDR3 spans 14 amino acids. The CDR3, as DNA: TGTGCCAGCAGCTTTAGCCCGGGGAGTCAGCCCCAGCATTTT. Its protein is CASSFSPGSQPQHF.